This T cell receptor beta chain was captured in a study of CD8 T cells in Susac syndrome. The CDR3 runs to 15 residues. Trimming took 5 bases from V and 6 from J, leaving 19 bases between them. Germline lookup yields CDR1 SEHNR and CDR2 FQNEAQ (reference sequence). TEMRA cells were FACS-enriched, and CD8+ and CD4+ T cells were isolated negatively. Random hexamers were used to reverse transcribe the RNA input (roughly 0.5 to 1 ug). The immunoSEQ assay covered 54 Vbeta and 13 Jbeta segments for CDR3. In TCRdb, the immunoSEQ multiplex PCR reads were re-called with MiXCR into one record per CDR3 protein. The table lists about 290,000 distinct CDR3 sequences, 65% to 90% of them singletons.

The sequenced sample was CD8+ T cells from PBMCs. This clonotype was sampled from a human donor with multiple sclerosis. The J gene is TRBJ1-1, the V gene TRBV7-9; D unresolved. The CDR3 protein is CASSGTRGVKAEAFF. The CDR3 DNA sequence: TGTGCCAGCAGCGGCACCCGGGGAGTTAAGGCTGAAGCTTTCTTT. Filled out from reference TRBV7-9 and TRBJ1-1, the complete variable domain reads DTGVSQNPRHKITKRGQNVTFRCDPISEHNRLYWYRQTLGQGPEFLTYFQNEAQLEKSRLLSDRFSAERPKGSFSTLEIQRTEQGDSAMYLCASSGTRGVKAEAFFGQGTRLTVV.